This T cell receptor beta chain stems from a study of CD8+ T cells in alopecia areata. Study conclusions and caveats: Scalp lesions, especially in alopecia totalis/universalis, had higher clonality than normal scalp. Between patients, shared TCR sequences were less clear than in mice. This was possibly due in part to HLA diversity in the patient population. Alphabeta T cells residing in normal skin are also sequenced in scalp samples.

Trimming took off 4 bases at V and 6 bases at J, with 15 bases between the two ends. The germline gives CDR1 MNHEY, CDR2 SMNVEV (reference sequence). This CDR3 has 14 amino acids. Notes on this clone: Its matching antigen is unknown.

Investigators sorted PBMCs to obtain both CD4+ and CD8+ T cells. The authors extracted RNA and reverse transcribed it into cDNA as the sequencing template. Libraries were prepared by immunoSEQ multiplex PCR; TCRdb keeps only in-frame clonotypes and omits some of them. The sample shows over 150,000 clones, around three fifths of them seen only once. The clonotype originates from a human donor in good health. The V gene is TRBV27, the J gene TRBJ1-2; D possibly corresponds to TRBD1 (6 bases). The sample taken for sequencing was CD8+ T cells sorted from blood. In nucleotides, the CDR3 is TGTGCCAGCAGTTCACAGGGCTCATTCAATGGCTACACCTTC. Protein: CASSSQGSFNGYTF.